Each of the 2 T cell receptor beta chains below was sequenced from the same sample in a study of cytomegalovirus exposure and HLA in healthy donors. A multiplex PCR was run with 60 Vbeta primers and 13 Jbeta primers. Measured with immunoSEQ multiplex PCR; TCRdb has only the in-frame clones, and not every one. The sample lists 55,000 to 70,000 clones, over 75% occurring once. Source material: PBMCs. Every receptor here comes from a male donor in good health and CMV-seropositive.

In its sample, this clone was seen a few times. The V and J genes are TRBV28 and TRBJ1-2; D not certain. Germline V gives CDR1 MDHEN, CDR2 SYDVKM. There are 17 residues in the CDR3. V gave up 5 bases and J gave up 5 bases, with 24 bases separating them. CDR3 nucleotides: TGTGCCAGCAGTCTCCCCTCCCCGGCGTTAGCCCAATATGGCTACACCTTC. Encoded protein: CASSLPSPALAQYGYTF.

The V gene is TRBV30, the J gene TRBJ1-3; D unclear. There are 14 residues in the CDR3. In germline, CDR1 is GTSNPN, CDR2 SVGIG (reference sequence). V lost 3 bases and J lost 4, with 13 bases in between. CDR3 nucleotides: TGTGCCTGGAGCAACACGGGAGTCGGAAACACCATATATTTT. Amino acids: CAWSNTGVGNTIYF. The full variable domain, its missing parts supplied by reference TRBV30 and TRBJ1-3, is SQTIHQWPATLVQPVGSPLSLECTVEGTSNPNLYWYRQAAGRGLQLLFYSVGIGQISSEVPQNLSASRPQDRQFILSSKKLLLSDSGFYLCAWSNTGVGNTIYFGEGSWLTVV.